This is a list of T cell receptor beta chains from one sample in a study of T cell repertoires in cytomegalovirus infection. TCRdb fed the reads into MiXCR, producing one record per CDR3 protein. The table lists about 150,000 distinct CDR3 sequences, over 30% of them singletons. No antigens are known for them. Source: CD8+ T cells from cultured PBMCs, taken from culture after CMV antigen stimulation. The source of these receptors is a human donor in good health (CMV status not recorded). Some clones in this sample may be carry-over from other donors' samples. CDR3s include the opening cysteine and the closing phenylalanine or tryptophan. Fields, in order: V gene, clone size, J gene, D gene, CDR3 protein, CDR3 DNA. A D gene is named only where the DNA matches it firmly. The size of a clone is reported for some rows only, either as once, few or many, or as a class for expanded clones.

TRBV27	many	TRBJ1-1	TRBD1	CASSLTGQGWTEAFF	TGTGCCAGCAGTTTAACGGGACAGGGTTGGACTGAAGCTTTCTTT
TRBV27	NA	TRBJ2-7	TRBD1	CASSLYGQGEAEQYF	TGTGCCAGCAGTTTATATGGCCAGGGGGAAGCCGAGCAGTACTTC
TRBV20-1	NA	TRBJ1-4	NA	CSAKQGVELFF	TGCAGTGCAAAACAGGGTGTTGAACTGTTTTTT
TRBV28	few	TRBJ2-5	NA	CASSFLGSETQYF	TGTGCCAGCAGTTTCTTGGGTTCGGAGACCCAGTACTTC
TRBV7-8	many	TRBJ1-4	NA	CASSLTTGQVDEKLFF	TGTGCCAGCAGCTTAACTACAGGCCAGGTGGATGAAAAACTGTTTTTT
TRBV6-5	NA	TRBJ2-3	TRBD2	CASTGTSGGPFPWTQYF	TGTGCCAGCACCGGGACTAGCGGGGGCCCATTCCCCTGGACGCAGTATTTT
TRBV28	NA	TRBJ1-5	TRBD1	CATRQGVGQPQHF	TGTGCCACCAGACAGGGGGTTGGTCAGCCCCAGCATTTT
TRBV19	NA	TRBJ1-5	TRBD1	CASTHGQGANNQPQHF	TGTGCCAGTACCCACGGACAGGGGGCGAACAATCAGCCCCAGCATTTT
TRBV7-8	many	TRBJ1-2	NA	CASSLGPGPNYGYTF	TGTGCCAGCAGCTTAGGTCCGGGGCCAAACTATGGCTACACCTTC
TRBV7-2	many	TRBJ2-7	TRBD2	CASSTGTSGYEQYF	TGTGCCAGCAGCACCGGGACTAGCGGCTACGAGCAGTACTTC
TRBV7-8	NA	TRBJ1-1	NA	CASSPYLGWGGTEAFF	TGTGCCAGCAGCCCCTATTTGGGTTGGGGTGGAACTGAAGCTTTCTTT
TRBV6-1	few	TRBJ1-3	TRBD1	CASSEWDSSGNTIYF	TGTGCCAGCAGTGAATGGGACAGCTCTGGAAACACCATATATTTT
TRBV4-2	few	TRBJ2-6	NA	CASSQDKVQAYIPGANVLTF	TGTGCCAGCAGCCAAGATAAGGTACAGGCCTACATCCCTGGGGCCAACGTCCTGACTTTC
TRBV27	NA	TRBJ2-3	NA	CASSLLATRTDTQYF	TGTGCCAGCAGTTTACTGGCGACCCGAACAGATACGCAGTATTTT
TRBV20-1	NA	TRBJ2-7	NA	CSAGGGQVLGEQYF	TGCAGTGCTGGGGGGGGACAGGTCCTTGGCGAGCAGTACTTC
TRBV19	NA	TRBJ1-2	NA	CASSIRQWINYGYTF	TGTGCCAGTAGTATCCGCCAGTGGATTAACTATGGCTACACCTTC
TRBV19	many	TRBJ2-5	TRBD1	CASSGWTGRMETQYF	TGTGCCAGTAGTGGCTGGACAGGGAGAATGGAGACCCAGTACTTC
TRBV29-1	few	TRBJ1-5	NA	CSVELGVNQPQHF	TGCAGCGTTGAATTGGGGGTTAATCAGCCCCAGCATTTT
TRBV7-6	NA	TRBJ2-5	NA	CASTPGAEYSKETQYF	TGTGCCAGCACTCCGGGGGCGGAGTACTCAAAAGAGACCCAGTACTTC
TRBV9	NA	TRBJ2-1	TRBD2	CASSAPLDGRGNNEQFF	TGTGCCAGCAGCGCCCCCCTTGATGGGCGGGGGAACAATGAGCAGTTCTTC
TRBV19	NA	TRBJ2-6	NA	CASGVSGANVLTF	TGTGCCAGTGGGGTCTCTGGGGCCAACGTCCTGACTTTC
TRBV5-4	NA	TRBJ2-7	TRBD2	CASSTPGLALSEQYF	TGTGCCAGCAGCACACCGGGACTAGCCCTCTCTGAGCAGTACTTC
TRBV11-3	few	TRBJ2-1	NA	CASSLGLGIYNEQFF	TGTGCCAGCAGCTTAGGACTGGGGATCTACAATGAGCAGTTCTTC
TRBV27	NA	TRBJ2-7	TRBD2	CASSLSRGGLYEQYF	TGTGCCAGCAGTTTATCGCGGGGGGGCCTCTACGAGCAGTACTTC
TRBV6-5	few	TRBJ2-3	NA	CASSYSQDSSTDTQYF	TGTGCCAGCAGTTACTCACAAGACTCTAGCACAGATACGCAGTATTTT
TRBV27	NA	TRBJ1-6	TRBD1	CASSFGQGFGLHF	TGTGCCAGCAGTTTCGGACAGGGGTTTGGCCTCCACTTT
TRBV2	many	TRBJ1-4	TRBD1	CASTSLTGVREKLFF	TGTGCCAGCACCTCTCTGACAGGGGTACGCGAAAAACTGTTTTTT
TRBV5-4	once	TRBJ1-1	NA	CASSFGVKEAFF	TGTGCCAGCAGCTTTGGGGTTAAGGAAGCTTTCTTT
TRBV15	NA	TRBJ1-6	NA	CATSRERVPSSYNSPLHF	TGTGCCACCAGCAGAGAGAGGGTTCCCAGCTCCTATAATTCACCCCTCCACTTT